The entry below describes one T cell receptor (beta chain). This sample stems from a study of OX40 agonist ivuxolimab in advanced cancers. Germline V lookup: CDR1 SEHNR, CDR2 FQNEAQ (reference sequence). The CDR3 totals 14 residues. V was pared by 1 base and J by 6 bases, with 2 bases of the junction left unmatched. Clones were sequenced by immunoSEQ multiplex PCR, and TCRdb holds only the in-frame ones, with some missing. Here the sample spans 72,000 or so clones, 70% to 90% being singletons. The sequence was collected from an adult with an advanced solid tumor such as melanoma, head and neck, liver or kidney cancer. The V call is TRBV7-9, the J call TRBJ2-2; TRBD2 matches at 7 bases. Here the sequenced sample was CD4+ or CD8+ T cells sorted from blood, taken in a trial of the OX40 agonist ivuxolimab. In nucleotides, the CDR3 is TGTGCCAGCAGCTTAGGGACTAGTTCCGGGGAGCTGTTTTTT. Encoded protein: CASSLGTSSGELFF. Combining the CDR3 with reference TRBV7-9 and TRBJ2-2 gives the whole variable domain DTGVSQNPRHKITKRGQNVTFRCDPISEHNRLYWYRQTLGQGPEFLTYFQNEAQLEKSRLLSDRFSAERPKGSFSTLEIQRTEQGDSAMYLCASSLGTSSGELFFGEGSRLTVL.